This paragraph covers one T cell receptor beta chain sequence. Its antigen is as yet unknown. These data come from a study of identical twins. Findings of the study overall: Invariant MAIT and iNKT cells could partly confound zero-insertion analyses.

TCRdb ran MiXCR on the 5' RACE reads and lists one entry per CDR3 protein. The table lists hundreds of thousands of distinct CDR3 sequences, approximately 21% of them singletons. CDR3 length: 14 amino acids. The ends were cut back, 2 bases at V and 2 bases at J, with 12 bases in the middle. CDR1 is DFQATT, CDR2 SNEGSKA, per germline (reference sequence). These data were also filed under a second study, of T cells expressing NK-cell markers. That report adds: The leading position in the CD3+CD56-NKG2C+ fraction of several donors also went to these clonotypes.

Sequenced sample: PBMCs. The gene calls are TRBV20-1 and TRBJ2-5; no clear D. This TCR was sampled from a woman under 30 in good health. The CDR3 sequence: CSARPLGFQETQYF. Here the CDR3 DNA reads TGCAGTGCTAGACCGTTGGGGTTTCAAGAGACCCAGTACTTC.